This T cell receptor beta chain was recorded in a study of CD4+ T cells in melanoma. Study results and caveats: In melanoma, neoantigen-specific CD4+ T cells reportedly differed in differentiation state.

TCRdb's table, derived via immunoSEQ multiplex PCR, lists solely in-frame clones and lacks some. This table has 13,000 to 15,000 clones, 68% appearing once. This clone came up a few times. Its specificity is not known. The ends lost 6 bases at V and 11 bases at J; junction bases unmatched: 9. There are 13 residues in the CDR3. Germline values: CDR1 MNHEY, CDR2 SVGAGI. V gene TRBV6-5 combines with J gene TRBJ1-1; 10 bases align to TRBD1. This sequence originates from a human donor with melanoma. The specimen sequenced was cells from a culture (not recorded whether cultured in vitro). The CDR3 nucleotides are TGTGCCAGCAGGGGACAGGGGAGTTCGGGGGCTTTCTTT. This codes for CASRGQGSSGAFF.